A selection of T cell receptor beta chains follows, all from one sample in a study of shared T cell receptors in the human thymus. Only in-frame clones appear in the TCRdb table, and some are missing; sequencing was by immunoSEQ multiplex PCR. This table has fewer than 700,000 clones, approximately 88% appearing once. Separately, the same data were catalogued under a study of human thymus T cells.

What was sequenced was thymocytes. Receptors were obtained from a boy in the first two years of life with a congenital heart defect. The CDR3 runs from the conserved cysteine through the conserved F or W. D genes are given only for firm matches. Size values are once, few and many counts, or a class for expanded clones, and some rows have none.

CASRRLAGDYEQYF	TGTGCCAGCAGAAGACTAGCGGGAGACTACGAGCAGTACTTC	TRBJ2-7	.	TRBV2	TRBD2
CSGGQGDTEAFF	TGCAGCGGGGGACAGGGGGACACTGAAGCTTTCTTT	TRBJ1-1	.	TRBV29-1	TRBD1
CASGLVNLDEQFF	TGTGCTAGTGGTTTGGTAAACTTAGATGAGCAGTTCTTC	TRBJ2-1	.	TRBV12-5	.
CASSLGLEETYEQYF	TGCGCCAGCAGCTTGGGGTTAGAGGAGACCTACGAGCAGTACTTC	TRBJ2-7	.	TRBV5-1	.
CASSQGKGQGADTQYF	TGTGCCAGCAGCCAAGGGAAGGGGCAGGGGGCAGATACGCAGTATTTT	TRBJ2-3	.	TRBV4-2	TRBD1
CASSLERDHYEQYF	TGTGCCAGCAGCTTGGAGAGGGATCACTACGAGCAGTACTTC	TRBJ2-7	.	TRBV5-4	.
CASSLSGKGETQYF	TGTGCCAGCAGCCTTAGCGGGAAGGGGGAGACCCAGTACTTC	TRBJ2-5	.	TRBV27	TRBD2
CASSKRLAECEQYF	TGTGCCAGCAGCAAGAGACTAGCGGAGTGCGAGCAGTACTTC	TRBJ2-7	.	TRBV14	TRBD2
CASGLDRGQGGELFF	TGTGCCAGCGGATTAGACAGGGGGCAGGGCGGGGAGCTGTTTTTT	TRBJ2-2	.	TRBV6-5	TRBD1
CASSQGEGLTTGELFF	TGCGCCAGCAGCCAAGGGGAGGGACTGACCACCGGGGAGCTGTTTTTT	TRBJ2-2	once	TRBV4-3	TRBD2
CASSLWSRGTGELFF	TGTGCCAGCAGTTTATGGTCCCGCGGCACCGGGGAGCTGTTTTTT	TRBJ2-2	.	TRBV27	.
CASSQGKGTASYEQYF	TGCGCCAGCAGCCAAGGGAAGGGGACAGCCTCCTACGAGCAGTACTTC	TRBJ2-7	.	TRBV4-3	TRBD1
CASSFRGKGNTIYF	TGCGCCAGCAGCTTTAGGGGAAAAGGAAACACCATATATTTT	TRBJ1-3	.	TRBV5-1	.
CASSLCIGRRGLTSYGYTF	TGTGCCAGCAGCCTTTGTATTGGCAGGCGGGGGCTCACCAGCTATGGCTACACCTTC	TRBJ1-2	.	TRBV5-6	.
CASSPSDDRVIAYEQYF	TGTGCCAGCTCACCGAGTGACGACAGGGTGATAGCCTACGAGCAGTACTTC	TRBJ2-7	.	TRBV18	TRBD1
CASSEAVYSSGRVYEQYF	TGTGCCAGCAGTGAAGCGGTTTACTCTAGCGGGAGAGTCTACGAGCAGTACTTC	TRBJ2-7	.	TRBV2	TRBD2
CAWSEDHLAWGHNEQFF	TGTGCCTGGAGTGAGGACCACCTAGCGTGGGGACACAATGAGCAGTTCTTC	TRBJ2-1	once	TRBV30	.
CASSPAGTPYNEQFF	TGTGCCAGCAGCCCCGCCGGGACACCTTACAATGAGCAGTTCTTC	TRBJ2-1	.	TRBV5-4	.
CATSPSGRAPSYEQYF	TGTGCCACCAGCCCTAGCGGGAGGGCCCCATCGTACGAGCAGTACTTC	TRBJ2-7	.	TRBV15	TRBD2
CATSRGPSRGDSNQPQHF	TGTGCCACCAGCAGAGGCCCAAGCAGGGGGGATAGCAATCAGCCCCAGCATTTT	TRBJ1-5	.	TRBV15	TRBD1
CASGLVWTGDPLYGYTF	TGTGCTAGTGGTTTGGTTTGGACAGGGGACCCCCTCTATGGCTACACCTTC	TRBJ1-2	.	TRBV12-5	TRBD1
CASSLAAGPGDTQYF	TGTGCCAGCAGCTTAGCAGCTGGGCCCGGAGATACGCAGTATTTT	TRBJ2-3	.	TRBV11-2	.
CASSSDRDYYGYTF	TGTGCCAGCAGCTCAGACAGGGACTACTATGGCTACACCTTC	TRBJ1-2	.	TRBV25-1	TRBD1
CASSRSAERAYEQYF	TGTGCCAGCAGCCGTTCCGCGGAGAGAGCCTACGAGCAGTACTTC	TRBJ2-7	.	TRBV4-2	.
CASSPPRTGWGYEQYF	TGTGCCAGCAGTCCCCCTCGGACAGGGTGGGGCTACGAGCAGTACTTC	TRBJ2-7	.	TRBV28	TRBD1
CASSQTQSGRGLGGELFF	TGTGCCAGCAGCCAAACCCAGAGCGGGAGGGGCCTTGGGGGGGAGCTGTTTTTT	TRBJ2-2	.	TRBV4-2	TRBD2
CASSARRDSYGYTF	TGTGCCAGCAGCGCGCGCCGGGACAGCTATGGCTACACCTTC	TRBJ1-2	.	TRBV5-6	TRBD1
CASSPSPGTAYEQYF	TGTGCCAGCTCACCTTCACCCGGGACAGCCTACGAGCAGTACTTC	TRBJ2-7	.	TRBV18	TRBD1
CASSLVSSGQAIQETQYF	TGTGCCAGCAGCTTAGTCTCCTCTGGACAGGCTATCCAAGAGACCCAGTACTTC	TRBJ2-5	.	TRBV7-2	TRBD1
CASTFRDRGKKSSYEQYF	TGTGCCAGCACCTTTAGGGACAGGGGAAAAAAGAGCTCCTACGAGCAGTACTTC	TRBJ2-7	.	TRBV5-5	TRBD1
CASSGGAGTQYF	TGTGCCAGTAGTGGAGGTGCGGGGACCCAGTACTTC	TRBJ2-5	.	TRBV19	.
CASSPGGLAVYEQFF	TGTGCCAGCAGCCCCGGGGGACTAGCGGTCTATGAGCAGTTCTTC	TRBJ2-1	.	TRBV7-3	TRBD2
CASSKGGQGSDTQYF	TGTGCCAGCAGCAAAGGCGGACAGGGTTCAGATACGCAGTATTTT	TRBJ2-3	once	TRBV14	TRBD1
CASTEASGDNEQFF	TGTGCCAGCACCGAAGCTAGCGGTGACAATGAGCAGTTCTTC	TRBJ2-1	.	TRBV2	TRBD2
CAWLWRPSNQPQHF	TGTGCCTGGTTGTGGCGGCCCTCCAATCAGCCCCAGCATTTT	TRBJ1-5	.	TRBV30	.
CASSQFRVPDTQYF	TGTGCCAGCAGCCAGTTTAGAGTTCCAGATACGCAGTATTTT	TRBJ2-3	once	TRBV14	.
CASSTGLAGGPIPTDTQYF	TGTGCCAGTAGTACGGGACTAGCGGGAGGGCCAATCCCCACGGATACGCAGTATTTT	TRBJ2-3	.	TRBV19	TRBD2
CASTQRSGGETEAFF	TGTGCCAGCACTCAAAGATCGGGGGGCGAGACTGAAGCTTTCTTT	TRBJ1-1	.	TRBV27	.
CASSLATGGGVEQFF	TGTGCCAGCAGCTTGGCAACAGGGGGAGGAGTTGAGCAGTTCTTC	TRBJ2-1	once	TRBV5-4	TRBD1
CAWNRDRETYEQYF	TGTGCCTGGAACCGGGACAGGGAAACCTACGAGCAGTACTTC	TRBJ2-7	.	TRBV30	TRBD1
CASSLGLAGTYEQYF	TGTGCCAGCAGCTTGGGACTAGCGGGGACCTACGAGCAGTACTTC	TRBJ2-7	.	TRBV5-6	TRBD2
CAWVGDASGSRKTQYF	TGTGCCTGGGTTGGAGACGCTAGCGGGAGTCGGAAGACCCAGTACTTC	TRBJ2-5	.	TRBV30	TRBD2
CASSAYCPGTGVEEQYF	TGTGCCAGCAGTGCCTACTGCCCAGGGACAGGGGTTGAAGAGCAGTACTTC	TRBJ2-7	once	TRBV25-1	TRBD1
CASSAIRDRGNEQFF	TGTGCCAGCAGTGCGATCCGGGACAGGGGGAATGAGCAGTTCTTC	TRBJ2-1	.	TRBV25-1	TRBD1
CASSPRQVSSGANVLTF	TGTGCCAGTAGCCCTCGGCAGGTATCCTCTGGGGCCAACGTCCTGACTTTC	TRBJ2-6	.	TRBV19	.
CDSSSDRVGFKDGYTF	TGTGACAGCAGCTCCGACAGGGTTGGGTTTAAGGATGGCTACACCTTC	TRBJ1-2	.	TRBV7-9	TRBD1
CASSQRLAGGPDTQYF	TGCGCCAGCAGCCAAAGGCTAGCGGGAGGCCCAGATACGCAGTATTTT	TRBJ2-3	once	TRBV4-1	TRBD2
CASGRGRQETQYF	TGTGCCAGCGGGAGAGGGAGGCAAGAGACCCAGTACTTC	TRBJ2-5	.	TRBV7-6	.